The clone carrying this TCR beta chain has ten or more counts. The antigen remains undetermined. The sample belongs to a study of identical twins. Study findings and constraints: Less excess twin sharing appeared in beta out-of-frame sequences.

TCRdb independently ran MiXCR on the 5' RACE reads; one entry per CDR3 protein. The table lists 300,000 to 350,000 distinct CDR3 sequences, roughly 12% of them singletons, with just over 7% in the top ten. These data also featured in a second study, about yellow fever vaccine responses in identical twins.

The specimen was CD8+ T cells sorted from blood. The origin of this receptor is a woman under 30 in good health.

CDR3 sequence: CASSLGRDTEAFF. The CDR3 bases are TGTGCCAGCAGTCTGGGGCGGGACACTGAAGCTTTCTTT. This chain uses TRBV5-6 with TRBJ1-1; a possible D gene is TRBD1 (5 bases). Germline V CDR1 and CDR2: SGHDT, YYEEEE. Trimming left V 5 bases short and J 3 bases short, with 11 bases between. The CDR3 covers 13 residues.